This T cell receptor (beta chain) was identified during a study of blood T cell repertoires in COVID-19. Study overall: Sites across the United States, Italy and Spain contributed samples from acute and convalescent COVID-19.

TCRdb's table, derived via immunoSEQ multiplex PCR, lists solely in-frame clones and lacks some. The table records roughly 200,000 clones, 84% of them present only once. Clinical history as reported by participants underpinned cohort assignment. Within the 2 weeks before study entry, each person in the exposed group met a COVID-19 case. Per the germline V gene, CDR1 is SNHLY and CDR2 is FYNNEI. CDR3 size: 15 residues. V lost 6 bases to trimming and J lost 4 bases; unmatched junction nucleotides: 11. The V gene is TRBV2, the J gene TRBJ1-2; 7 nucleotides line up with TRBD1. The specimen sequenced was PBMCs or T cells enriched from blood (not recorded which). The source is a woman in her 30s who had been exposed to COVID-19. The CDR3 region is CASSPGQVLGYGYTF. CDR3 DNA: TGTGCCAGCAGCCCTGGACAGGTGTTGGGCTATGGCTACACCTTC.